This TCR beta chain was recovered during a study of T cells in Graves' hyperthyroidism and ophthalmopathy. Turning to the study itself: The initial diagnosis was the point when peripheral blood was collected, ahead of any treatment. General study points: A model using 13 V-J features told ophthalmopathy apart from stable hyperthyroidism.

Those patients with uncontrolled infection, other autoimmune disease, pregnancy or lactation were excluded. The PBMCs were sourced from fresh peripheral blood (more than 9 ml). In this sample, this clonotype turned up many times. Its antigen is still unknown. Germline V lookup: CDR1 DFQATT, CDR2 SNEGSKA (reference sequence). The CDR3 totals 16 residues. The junction had 7 bases not matched to a gene; V was cut back by 0 bases and J by 3 bases. The TCR beta CDR3 regions underwent amplification using RNA transcripts as the source. With the HTBI primer set, the TCR CDR3 went through a first round of RT-PCR. MiXCR was run by TCRdb on the multiplex PCR reads, yielding one entry per CDR3 protein. The table records around 600,000 distinct CDR3 sequences, roughly 14% of them present only once.

The sample comprised blood. This sequence originates from a woman between 25 and 40 years old with Graves' hyperthyroidism. The rearrangement joins TRBV20-1 to TRBJ2-7; 11 bases agree with TRBD2. The CDR3 loop is CSARDLGTSGFYEQYF. The CDR3 bases are TGCAGTGCTAGAGATCTGGGGACTAGCGGTTTCTACGAGCAGTACTTC.